The 10 T cell receptor beta chains below all came from one sample that was sequenced in a study of OX40 agonist ivuxolimab in advanced cancers. Clones were sequenced by immunoSEQ multiplex PCR, and TCRdb holds only the in-frame ones, with some missing. The sample carries around 94,000 clones, 92% recorded once. The sample was CD4+ or CD8+ T cells sorted from blood, taken in a trial of the OX40 agonist ivuxolimab. The receptor set was obtained from an adult with an advanced solid tumor such as melanoma, head and neck, liver or kidney cancer.

The gene calls are TRBV5-8 and TRBJ2-2, with a weak D call TRBD2 (5 bases). The CDR3 loop spans 15 amino acids. From germline, CDR1 is SGHTS and CDR2 YDEGEE. With 4 bases removed from V and 4 bases from J, the gap between germline ends came to 14 bases. CDR3 DNA sequence: TGTGCCAGCAGCGACCGGGGATTCACCACCGGGGAGCTGTTTTTT. This codes for CASSDRGFTTGELFF.

V gene TRBV5-1 combines with J gene TRBJ2-3, with D tentatively TRBD1 (5 bases). V was shortened by 4 bases and J by 4 bases, with 16 bases between the two germline ends. The CDR3 spans 15 residues. The germline V gene encodes CDR1 SGHRS and CDR2 YFSETQ. The CDR3: CASSPLTERADTQYF. The CDR3 bases are TGCGCCAGCAGCCCCCTGACAGAACGGGCAGATACGCAGTATTTT.

The V call is TRBV18, the J call TRBJ2-1; D is possibly TRBD2 (5 bases). Per germline, CDR1 KGHSH and CDR2 LQKENI. This CDR3 contains 13 residues. The germline V and J ends were trimmed by 2 bases and 8 bases, with 10 bases remaining between them. The CDR3 loop reads CASSPGSIDEQFF. The CDR3 DNA sequence: TGTGCCAGCTCACCAGGGAGTATCGATGAGCAGTTCTTC.

V and J are TRBV6-1 and TRBJ2-3, with D possibly being TRBD1 (6 bases). This CDR3 has 16 amino acids. The germline V and J ends were trimmed by 2 bases and 5 bases, with 17 bases remaining between them. From germline, CDR1 is MNHNS and CDR2 SASEGT. The chain's CDR3 is CASSELFRGIRDTQYF. The DNA for the CDR3 is TGTGCCAGCAGTGAATTGTTCAGGGGAATTCGAGATACGCAGTATTTT.

The gene calls are TRBV19 and TRBJ2-7; no clear D. Germline values: CDR1 LNHDA, CDR2 SQIVND (reference sequence). V was pared by 5 bases and J by 3 bases, with 17 bases between. This CDR3 spans 15 amino acids. CDR3 sequence: CASSGFSGPLYEQYF. The CDR3 region has the DNA TGTGCCAGTAGTGGATTTTCAGGTCCCCTCTACGAGCAGTACTTC.

This clone was picked up one time. The chain couples TRBV5-1 to TRBJ2-3, with TRBD2 matching over 11 bases. Germline V gives CDR1 SGHRS, CDR2 YFSETQ. The CDR3 contains 17 residues. Trimming removed 1 base from V and 1 base from J; junction bases left unmatched: 5. For the CDR3, the DNA is TGCGCCAGCAGCTTGTCTAGCGGGGGGTCACGCACAGATACGCAGTATTTT. It encodes CASSLSSGGSRTDTQYF.

This chain links TRBV7-8 with TRBJ1-5; the match to TRBD1 covers 7 bases. The V and J ends lost 1 base and 4 bases, in that order; junction bases with no gene match: 4. Germline CDR1 is SGHVS and CDR2 is FQNEAQ. The CDR3 covers 15 residues. The CDR3 protein is CASSLDRGRNQPQHF. DNA for the CDR3: TGTGCCAGCAGCTTAGACAGGGGTCGAAATCAGCCCCAGCATTTT. The variable domain in full, with the rest retrieved from reference TRBV7-8 and TRBJ1-5, is GAGVSQSPRYKVAKRGQDVALRCDPISGHVSLFWYQQALGQGPEFLTYFQNEAQLDKSGLPSDRFFAERPEGSVSTLKIQRTQQEDSAVYLCASSLDRGRNQPQHFGDGTRLSIL.

The genes are TRBV28 and TRBJ1-3; D remains unclear. Germline V gene sequence: CDR1 MDHEN, CDR2 SYDVKM. Deletions cut 7 bases from V and 0 bases from J, with 10 bases between. CDR3 length equals 14 residues. The CDR3 loop is CASNKLGSGNTIYF. CDR3 in DNA: TGTGCCAGCAATAAATTAGGCTCTGGAAACACCATATATTTT.

The chain recombines TRBV9 with TRBJ2-2, with 9 nucleotides matching TRBD2. Germline V lookup: CDR1 SGDLS, CDR2 YYNGEE. Trimming took 3 bases from V and 2 from J; bases not matched to a gene: 5. The CDR3 is made up of 16 amino acids. The DNA for the CDR3 is TGTGCCAGCAGCGACCTAGCGGGGATAAACACCGGGGAGCTGTTTTTT. Protein product: CASSDLAGINTGELFF.

This clone was found a few times. V gene TRBV14 combines with J gene TRBJ2-5; either TRBD1 or TRBD2 may fit D (5 bases each). Germline-derived CDR1 and CDR2 are SGHDN and FVKESK. Trimming removed 4 bases from V and 3 bases from J, with 9 bases in between. This CDR3 has 13 amino acids. The CDR3 region has the DNA TGTGCCAGCAGCCCTCAGGGAGAAGAGACCCAGTACTTC. Translated: CASSPQGEETQYF.